This is a list of T cell receptor beta chains from one sample in a study of OX40 agonist ivuxolimab in advanced cancers. Repertoires were generated with immunoSEQ multiplex PCR, while TCRdb's copy carries only in-frame clones and drops some. This sample has 74,000 or so clones, with 85% to 95% found just once. The sequences come from CD4+ or CD8+ T cells sorted from blood, collected in a trial of the OX40 agonist ivuxolimab. The source of these receptors is an adult with an advanced solid tumor such as melanoma, head and neck, liver or kidney cancer. Each CDR3 is given with its conserved first and last residue. A D gene is named only where the DNA matches it firmly. Not all rows give a size; the values are once, few, many and, for expanded clones, a class.

. | TRBJ2-7 | TRBV19 | . | TGTGCCAGTACCCCAGGGGGGGGCCCCTACGAGCAGTACTTC | CASTPGGGPYEQYF
TRBD1 | TRBJ2-7 | TRBV7-9 | few | TGTGCCAGCAGCTTAGGGACAGGCTCTTTCGAGCAGTACTTC | CASSLGTGSFEQYF
. | TRBJ1-5 | TRBV2 | . | TGTGCCAGCAGTGTATCCGGGGGCCAGCCTAGCAATCAGCCCCAGCATTTT | CASSVSGGQPSNQPQHF
. | TRBJ1-1 | TRBV19 | . | TGTGCCAGTAGTATTGCGGTGAACACTGAAGCTTTCTTT | CASSIAVNTEAFF
. | TRBJ2-1 | TRBV16 | . | TGTGCCAGCAGCCAAACCTACCGGGACACCTATACTTCCTACAATGAGCAGTTCTTC | CASSQTYRDTYTSYNEQFF
. | TRBJ2-7 | TRBV29-1 | . | TGCAGCGTTGTTCCCACAGCAAACTACGAGCAGTACTTC | CSVVPTANYEQYF
. | TRBJ1-2 | TRBV12-5 | once | TGTGCTAGTGGTTTGGGATCACCTACGGCTCTTGTGGGAAGCGGCTACACCTTC | CASGLGSPTALVGSGYTF
TRBD2 | TRBJ2-1 | TRBV7-6 | . | TGTGCCAGCAGCAGCGGGGGGTGGAATGAGCAGTTCTTC | CASSSGGWNEQFF
TRBD2 | TRBJ2-1 | TRBV5-1 | . | TGCGCCAGCAGCTTTATTAGCGGGAGTGCCTACAATGAGCAGTTCTTC | CASSFISGSAYNEQFF
. | TRBJ2-7 | TRBV19 | . | TGTGCCAGTTCTCCGGGTCACTCCTACGAGCAGTACTTC | CASSPGHSYEQYF
. | TRBJ1-2 | TRBV29-1 | . | TGCAGCGCCGACAGTACCGAAAGCTATGGCTACACCTTC | CSADSTESYGYTF
TRBD1 | TRBJ1-4 | TRBV4-1 | . | TGCGCCAGCAGCCAAGGGGCGTCAGGGGGTGAAAAACTGTTTTTT | CASSQGASGGEKLFF
TRBD1 | TRBJ2-7 | TRBV28 | . | TGTGCCAGCCACAGGGGCTTCTCCTACGAGCAGTACTTC | CASHRGFSYEQYF
. | TRBJ2-7 | TRBV18 | . | TGTGCCAGCTCACCGGACAGCTCCTACGAGCAGTACTTC | CASSPDSSYEQYF
TRBD1 | TRBJ2-6 | TRBV4-3 | once | TGCGCCAGCAGCCAAGATCATTGGGACAGGGTCCTTTTTCAGGCCAACGTCCTGACTTTC | CASSQDHWDRVLFQANVLTF
TRBD2 | TRBJ2-1 | TRBV4-1 | once | TGCGCCAGCAGCCAGACTAGCGGGGGGGCCAATGAGCAGTTCTTC | CASSQTSGGANEQFF